This is a list of T cell receptor beta chains from one sample in a study of blood T cell repertoires in COVID-19. Clones were read by immunoSEQ multiplex PCR, and TCRdb kept only the in-frame ones, dropping some. The sample has around 170,000 clones, approximately 80% seen once. Sequenced input: peripheral blood. The source is a woman older than 75 with acute or convalescent COVID-19. Each CDR3 is given with its conserved first and last residue. D genes are given only for firm matches. Size is omitted from some rows. Given values are once, few, many or a class for expanded clones.

j_call | v_call | clone_size | d_call | cdr3_aa | cdr3_nt
TRBJ2-2 | TRBV19 | . | . | CASSPGDAGELFF | TGTGCCAGTAGTCCGGGGGATGCCGGGGAGCTGTTTTTT
TRBJ2-1 | TRBV19 | . | . | CASSIHAAGSYNEQFF | TGTGCCAGTAGTATCCACGCCGCGGGCTCCTACAATGAGCAGTTCTTC
TRBJ2-3 | TRBV30 | . | . | CAWSVPSDTQYF | TGTGCCTGGAGTGTCCCCTCAGATACGCAGTATTTT
TRBJ2-7 | TRBV4-1 | . | . | CASSPWIVQDRTYEQYF | TGCGCCAGCAGTCCTTGGATCGTACAGGACAGAACCTACGAGCAGTACTTC
TRBJ1-2 | TRBV6-5 | few | TRBD1 | CASRSGTGLNYGYTF | TGTGCCAGCAGATCCGGGACAGGGCTTAACTATGGCTACACCTTC
TRBJ1-6 | TRBV7-2 | . | . | CASSLGSNNSPLHF | TGTGCCAGCAGCCTCGGTAGTAATAATTCACCCCTCCACTTT
TRBJ1-1 | TRBV7-2 | . | . | CASSTRRGTEAFF | TGTGCCAGCAGCACTAGACGGGGAACTGAAGCTTTCTTT
TRBJ1-2 | TRBV6-4 | few | . | CASSGRYNYGYTF | TGTGCCAGCAGTGGTCGCTATAACTATGGCTACACCTTC
TRBJ1-2 | TRBV19 | once | TRBD1 | CASSRGQGNYGYTF | TGTGCCAGTAGTCGGGGACAGGGGAACTATGGCTACACCTTC
TRBJ1-3 | TRBV7-2 | . | . | CASSLRGGDTIYF | TGTGCCAGCAGCCTACGGGGGGGGGACACCATATATTTT
TRBJ1-1 | TRBV6-5 | once | TRBD1 | CASSWGQGQAFF | TGTGCCAGCAGTTGGGGACAGGGCCAAGCTTTCTTT
TRBJ1-1 | TRBV6-5 | . | . | CASNQVGTEAFF | TGTGCCAGCAACCAGGTGGGCACTGAAGCTTTCTTT
TRBJ1-2 | TRBV4-1 | . | TRBD1 | CASSQEGTGGGYTF | TGCGCCAGCAGCCAAGAGGGGACAGGGGGAGGCTACACCTTC
TRBJ1-6 | TRBV24-1 | . | . | CATRTVSSYNSPLHF | TGTGCCACCAGGACAGTCAGCTCCTATAATTCACCCCTCCACTTT